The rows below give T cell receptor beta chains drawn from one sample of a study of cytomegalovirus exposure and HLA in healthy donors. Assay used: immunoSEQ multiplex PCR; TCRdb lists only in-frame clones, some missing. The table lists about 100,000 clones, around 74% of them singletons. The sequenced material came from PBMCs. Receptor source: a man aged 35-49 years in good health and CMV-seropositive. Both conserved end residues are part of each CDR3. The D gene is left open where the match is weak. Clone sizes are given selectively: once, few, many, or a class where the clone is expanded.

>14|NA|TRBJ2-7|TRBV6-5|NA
TGTGCCAGCACCCCCCAGGGGAGCTCCTACGAGCAGTACTTC
CASTPQGSSYEQYF
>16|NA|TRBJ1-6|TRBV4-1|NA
TGCGCCAGCAGCCAAGAAAGCGGGGCCTATAATTCACCCCTCCACTTT
CASSQESGAYNSPLHF
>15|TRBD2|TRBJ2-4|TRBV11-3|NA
TGTGCCAGCAGCTTAGAAGGTCGGGGGGGCGGCATTCAGTACTTC
CASSLEGRGGGIQYF
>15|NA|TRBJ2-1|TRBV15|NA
TGTGCCACCAGCAGAGCCCAACGGTCCTACAATGAGCAGTTCTTC
CATSRAQRSYNEQFF
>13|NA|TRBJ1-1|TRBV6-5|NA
TGTGCCAGCAGGCGCGGCCTAGGCACTGAAGCTTTCTTT
CASRRGLGTEAFF
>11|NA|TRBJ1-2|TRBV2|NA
TGTGCCAGCAAAGGGGACTATGGCTACACCTTC
CASKGDYGYTF
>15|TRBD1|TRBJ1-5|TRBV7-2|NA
TGTGCCAGCAGTCAGACAGGGGATTCCACTCAGCCCCAGCATTTT
CASSQTGDSTQPQHF
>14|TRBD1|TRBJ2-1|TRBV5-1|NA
TGCGCCAGCAGCTTGGCCGGGACAGCGGAAGAGCAGTTCTTC
CASSLAGTAEEQFF
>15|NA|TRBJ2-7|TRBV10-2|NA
TGCGCCAGCAATGACGGACTACCCAGCTCCTACGAGCAGTACTTC
CASNDGLPSSYEQYF
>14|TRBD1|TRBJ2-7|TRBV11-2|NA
TGTGCCAGCAGCTTAACAGGGGGCTCCTACGAGCAGTACTTC
CASSLTGGSYEQYF
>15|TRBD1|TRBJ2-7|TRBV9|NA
TGTGCCAGCAGCCTCCGGACAGGGCTACCCTACGAGCAGTACTTC
CASSLRTGLPYEQYF
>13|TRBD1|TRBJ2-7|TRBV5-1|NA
TGCGCCAGCAGCCCGCAGGGGGCATACGAGCAGTACTTC
CASSPQGAYEQYF
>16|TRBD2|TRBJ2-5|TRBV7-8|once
TGTGCCAGCAGCTTCGGAGCTAGCGGGAGTCGAGAGACCCAGTACTTC
CASSFGASGSRETQYF
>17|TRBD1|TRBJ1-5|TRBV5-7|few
TGTGCCAGCAGCTTGGAAGAGGGGGACAGGGGAAATCAGCCCCAGCATTTT
CASSLEEGDRGNQPQHF
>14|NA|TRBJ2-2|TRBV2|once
TGTGCCAGCAGATTCCTAGCGAACACCGGGGAGCTGTTTTTT
CASRFLANTGELFF
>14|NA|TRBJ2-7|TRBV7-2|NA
TGTGCCAGCAGCCGCCGTTATAGCTCCTACGAGCAGTACTTC
CASSRRYSSYEQYF
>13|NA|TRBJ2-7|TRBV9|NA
TGTGCCAGCAGCGTAAATGGGGCCTACGAGCAGTACTTC
CASSVNGAYEQYF
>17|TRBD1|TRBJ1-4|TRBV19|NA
TGTGCCAGTAGTCTTCGGGGACAGGGGGCCCCTAATGAAAAACTGTTTTTT
CASSLRGQGAPNEKLFF
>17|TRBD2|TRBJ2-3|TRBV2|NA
TGTGCCAGCGGGGCCCCGACTAGCGGGAGGATGTCAGATACGCAGTATTTT
CASGAPTSGRMSDTQYF
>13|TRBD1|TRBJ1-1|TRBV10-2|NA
TGCGCCAGCAGTGATGTAGGGGGCTCTGAAGCTTTCTTT
CASSDVGGSEAFF
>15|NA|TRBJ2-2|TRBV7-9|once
TGTGCCAGCAGCTTGGGCCAGCCTAACACCGGGGAGCTGTTTTTT
CASSLGQPNTGELFF
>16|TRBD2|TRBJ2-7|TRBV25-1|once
TGTGCCAGCAGTGACGGACTAGCGGCAAGGCTTGACGAGCAGTACTTC
CASSDGLAARLDEQYF
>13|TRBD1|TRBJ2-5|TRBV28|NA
TGTGCCACCCTTGACAGGGGGAGGGAGACCCAGTACTTC
CATLDRGRETQYF
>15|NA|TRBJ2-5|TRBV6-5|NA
TGTGCCAGCAGTTACGGGGCCACACCTCAAGAGACCCAGTACTTC
CASSYGATPQETQYF
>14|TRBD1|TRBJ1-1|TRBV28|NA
TGTGCCAGCAGTTCGGGACAGGTCTGGACTGAAGCTTTCTTT
CASSSGQVWTEAFF
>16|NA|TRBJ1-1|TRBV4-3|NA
TGCGCCAGCAGCCAAGCGCGGGGAGGGAGGGACACTGAAGCTTTCTTT
CASSQARGGRDTEAFF
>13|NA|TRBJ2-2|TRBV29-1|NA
TGCAGCGTGGAAACAGGGTCCGCCGGGGAGCTGTTTTTT
CSVETGSAGELFF
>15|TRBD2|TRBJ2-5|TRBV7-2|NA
TGTGCCAGCAGCTTATCCGGACTAGCATCTGAGACCCAGTACTTC
CASSLSGLASETQYF
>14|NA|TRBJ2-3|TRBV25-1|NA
TGTGCCAGCAGCCGAGAAGACGGGACAGATACGCAGTATTTT
CASSREDGTDTQYF
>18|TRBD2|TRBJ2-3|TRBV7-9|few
TGTGCCAGCAGCTCCGGGGGGAGGACTAGCGGGGGCTTAGATACGCAGTATTTT
CASSSGGRTSGGLDTQYF
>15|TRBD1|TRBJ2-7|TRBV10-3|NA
TGTGCCATCAGTCCGGGACAGGGGATTCAGGACGAGCAGTACTTC
CAISPGQGIQDEQYF
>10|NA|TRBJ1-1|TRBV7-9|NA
TGTGCCAGCAGTTCAATCGAAGCTTTCTTT
CASSSIEAFF
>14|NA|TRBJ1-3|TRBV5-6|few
TGTGCCAGCAGCCGCCGATCTGCCCAGGAGGGCATATATTTT
CASSRRSAQEGIYF
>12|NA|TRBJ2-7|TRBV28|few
TGTGCCAGCGTAGACGGGGGAGTGGATCAGTACTTC
CASVDGGVDQYF
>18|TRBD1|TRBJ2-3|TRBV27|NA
TGTGCCAGCAGTTTATCATTCCGGGACAGTCGCTCGCGATATACGCAGTATTTT
CASSLSFRDSRSRYTQYF
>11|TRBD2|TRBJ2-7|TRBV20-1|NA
TGCAGTGCTAGGCGGGAGTATAAGCAGTACTTC
CSARREYKQYF
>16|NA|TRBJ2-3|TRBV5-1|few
TGCGCCAGCAGCTTGCTGACGGGATCTAGCACAGATACGCAGTATTTT
CASSLLTGSSTDTQYF
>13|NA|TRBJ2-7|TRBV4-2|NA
TGTGCCAGCAGCCAAGATGGGGAGTACGAGCAGTACTTC
CASSQDGEYEQYF
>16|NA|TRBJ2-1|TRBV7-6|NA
TGTGCCAGCAGCCAAAATCCCGGTTCTCGGGGTAATGAGCAGTTCTTC
CASSQNPGSRGNEQFF
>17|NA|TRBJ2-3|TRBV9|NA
TGTGCCAGCAGCGTAGAGGGTTCAGCGGGTTACACAGATACGCAGTATTTT
CASSVEGSAGYTDTQYF
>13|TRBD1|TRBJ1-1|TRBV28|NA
TGTGCCACCGTCGGGACAGATGAGTTAGTGGCTTTCTTT
CATVGTDELVAFF
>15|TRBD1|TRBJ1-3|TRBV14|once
TGTGCCAGCAGCCTCGGGACAGGGGACGGAAACACCATATATTTT
CASSLGTGDGNTIYF
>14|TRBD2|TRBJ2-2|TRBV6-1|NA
TGTGCCAGCATTTCTAGCGGGTACACCGGGGAGCTGTTTTTT
CASISSGYTGELFF
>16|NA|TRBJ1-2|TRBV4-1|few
TGCGCCAGCAGCCAGGGGGGGGGAGGTTTCGTTTATGGCTACACCTTC
CASSQGGGGFVYGYTF
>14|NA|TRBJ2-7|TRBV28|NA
TGTGCCAGCAGTTTATACCGGAGCTCCTACGAGCAGTACTTC
CASSLYRSSYEQYF
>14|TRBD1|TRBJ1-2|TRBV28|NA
TGTGCCAGCAGTCCTCGGGACAGGAACTATGGCTACACCTTC
CASSPRDRNYGYTF
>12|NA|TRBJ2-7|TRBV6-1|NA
TGTGCCAGCAGTGACTCAGGGAACGAGCAGTACTTC
CASSDSGNEQYF
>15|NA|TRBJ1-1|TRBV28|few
TGTGCCAGCAGCCAAGTGCGGGACTGGGGCACTGAAGCTTTCTTT
CASSQVRDWGTEAFF
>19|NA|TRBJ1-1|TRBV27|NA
TGTGCCAGCAGTTTATGGGGCTGGACCACAGGGACCAAGGACACTGAAGCTTTCTTT
CASSLWGWTTGTKDTEAFF
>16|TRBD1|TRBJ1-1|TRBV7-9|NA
TGTTCCAGCAGCCCCCTAACAGGGGGCGGAAACACTGAAGCTTTCTTT
CSSSPLTGGGNTEAFF
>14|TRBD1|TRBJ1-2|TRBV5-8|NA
TGTGCCAGCAGCTTGCGACAGGGAGCGCGGGGCTACACCTTC
CASSLRQGARGYTF
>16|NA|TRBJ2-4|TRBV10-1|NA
TGCGCCAGCAGTGACGACAGATTAATAGCCAAAAACATTCAGTACTTC
CASSDDRLIAKNIQYF
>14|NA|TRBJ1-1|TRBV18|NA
TGTGCCAGCTCACCTGGTGGCCCGAACACTGAAGCTTTCTTT
CASSPGGPNTEAFF
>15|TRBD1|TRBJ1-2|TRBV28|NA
TGTGCCAGCAGTTTGTCAGGGGGCGGTCTTCTTGGCTACACCTTC
CASSLSGGGLLGYTF
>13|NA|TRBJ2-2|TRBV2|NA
TGTGCCAGCAGTGGGGGCGGTCTGGCGAAGCTGTTTTTT
CASSGGGLAKLFF
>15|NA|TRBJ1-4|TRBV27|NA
TGTGCCAGCAGTTTATCGTGGCGGAGAGGCGAAAAACTGTTTTTT
CASSLSWRRGEKLFF
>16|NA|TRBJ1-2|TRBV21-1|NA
TGTGCCAGCACATGGGACAGGGGGCGAACTAACTATGGCTACACCTTC
CASTWDRGRTNYGYTF
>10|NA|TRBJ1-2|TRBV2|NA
TGTGCCAGCAGCGGTTTATACTACACCTTC
CASSGLYYTF